The rows below give T cell receptor beta chains drawn from one sample of a study of T-cell reconstitution after alpha-beta-depleted transplantation in children. One entry per CDR3 protein results from TCRdb running MiXCR on the PCR reads. The profile covers about 360,000 distinct CDR3 sequences, with about 14% appearing a single time and 3.5% to 4.5% taken by the ten largest. Specimen: PBMCs, collected from the stem cell graft. Receptors originate from a human donor who donated a stem cell graft to a child with Fanconi anemia. Both conserved end residues are part of each CDR3. Fields, in order: V gene, clone size, J gene, D gene, CDR3 protein, CDR3 DNA. A D gene is named only where the DNA matches it firmly. Clone sizes are given selectively: once, few, many, or a class where the clone is expanded.

TRBV10-2	NA	TRBJ2-5	TRBD1	CASSGQGEETQYF	TGCGCCAGCAGTGGGCAGGGGGAAGAGACCCAGTACTTC
TRBV6-1	few	TRBJ1-5	NA	CASSRSHPESNQPQHF	TGTGCCAGCAGCCGGTCCCACCCGGAAAGCAATCAGCCCCAGCATTTT
TRBV15	NA	TRBJ1-5	TRBD1	CATSIYRGSNQPQHF	TGTGCCACCAGCATTTACAGGGGAAGCAATCAGCCCCAGCATTTT
TRBV6-2/TRBV6-3	NA	TRBJ1-5	NA	CASGRPREPQHF	TGTGCCAGTGGACGGCCCAGGGAGCCCCAGCATTTT
TRBV7-2	NA	TRBJ1-2	NA	CASSPADANYGYTF	TGTGCCAGCAGCCCGGCGGACGCGAACTATGGCTACACCTTC
TRBV5-1	many	TRBJ2-3	TRBD1	CASSKGQAEDTQYF	TGCGCCAGCAGCAAAGGACAGGCCGAGGATACGCAGTATTTT
TRBV12-3/TRBV12-4	few	TRBJ2-3	TRBD1	CASRQGAYSDTQYF	TGTGCCAGCAGACAGGGGGCGTACTCAGATACGCAGTATTTT
TRBV15	NA	TRBJ2-1	NA	CATSSRQGNEQFF	TGTGCCACCAGCTCTCGGCAGGGCAATGAGCAGTTCTTC
TRBV7-2	many	TRBJ1-5	NA	CASSSMGAGQPQHF	TGTGCCAGCAGCTCTATGGGGGCTGGTCAGCCCCAGCATTTT
TRBV5-1	many	TRBJ2-3	NA	CASSLDREDTQYF	TGCGCCAGCAGCTTGGATAGGGAAGATACGCAGTATTTT
TRBV20-1	few	TRBJ1-1	NA	CSARPRGGLNTEAFF	TGCAGTGCTAGACCCCGGGGGGGGCTGAACACTGAAGCTTTCTTT
TRBV5-5	many	TRBJ2-1	NA	CASSAGARNEQFF	TGTGCCAGCAGCGCCGGGGCCCGCAATGAGCAGTTCTTC
TRBV18	many	TRBJ1-1	NA	CASSLTVPPEAFF	TGTGCCAGCTCACTAACGGTTCCACCTGAAGCTTTCTTT
TRBV27	NA	TRBJ2-5	TRBD1	CASSPHRGRETQYF	TGTGCCAGCAGTCCACACAGGGGACGAGAGACCCAGTACTTC
TRBV4-3	many	TRBJ2-1	NA	CASSQDMSSVHNEQFF	TGCGCCAGCAGCCAAGATATGTCTAGCGTCCACAATGAGCAGTTCTTC
TRBV12-3/TRBV12-4	few	TRBJ2-3	NA	CASSLVDHQYF	TGTGCCAGCAGTTTAGTGGACCACCAGTATTTT
TRBV12-3/TRBV12-4	many	TRBJ2-2	TRBD2	CASSYLAGVPGELFF	TGTGCCAGCAGTTACCTAGCGGGGGTACCCGGGGAGCTGTTTTTT
TRBV5-6	many	TRBJ1-2	NA	CASSLTQGRYGYTF	TGTGCCAGCAGCCTAACCCAGGGGCGGTATGGCTACACCTTC
TRBV7-9	NA	TRBJ1-2	NA	CASATGDGYTF	TGTGCCAGCGCGACAGGAGATGGCTACACCTTC
TRBV7-8	few	TRBJ1-6	NA	CASSLDTDSSYNSPLHF	TGTGCCAGCAGCTTAGACACGGACAGCTCCTATAATTCACCCCTCCACTTT
TRBV7-6	NA	TRBJ2-5	NA	CASSLGGPQQTQYF	TGTGCCAGCAGCTTAGGGGGCCCCCAACAGACCCAGTACTTC
TRBV19	few	TRBJ1-1	NA	CAIKDSHMNTEAFF	TGTGCCATTAAGGACAGCCACATGAACACTGAAGCTTTCTTT
TRBV29-1	many	TRBJ2-1	NA	CSATGQSSYNEQFF	TGCAGCGCAACAGGGCAGAGCTCCTACAATGAGCAGTTCTTC
TRBV18	NA	TRBJ2-2	TRBD2	CASSPASGGADTGELFF	TGTGCCAGCTCACCAGCGTCGGGAGGGGCGGACACCGGGGAGCTGTTTTTT
TRBV21-1	many	TRBJ2-7	NA	CASRSLQGCDYEQYF	TGTGCCAGCAGAAGTTTACAGGGGTGCGACTACGAGCAGTACTTC
TRBV4-3	many	TRBJ2-3	TRBD1	CASSQQARRQGPDTQYF	TGCGCCAGCAGCCAACAAGCAAGACGACAGGGGCCAGATACGCAGTATTTT
TRBV3-1	few	TRBJ2-2	NA	CASSQERGARTGELFF	TGTGCCAGCAGCCAAGAACGGGGCGCGAGGACCGGGGAGCTGTTTTTT
TRBV30	NA	TRBJ2-6	NA	CAGPLHSSGANVLTF	TGTGCCGGCCCCTTACACAGCTCTGGGGCCAACGTCCTGACTTTC
TRBV18	NA	TRBJ2-7	TRBD1	CASSPLGGQGAFEQYF	TGTGCCAGCTCCCCCCTTGGGGGACAGGGGGCTTTCGAGCAGTACTTC
TRBV28	NA	TRBJ1-2	NA	CASRQPPPNYGYTF	TGTGCCAGCAGACAACCACCTCCTAACTATGGCTACACCTTC
TRBV6-2/TRBV6-3	few	TRBJ1-5	NA	CASSTVGRLVGNQPQHF	TGTGCCAGCAGTACGGTGGGGCGACTCGTGGGCAATCAGCCCCAGCATTTT
TRBV4-3	few	TRBJ2-3	TRBD1	CASSQGTGGLTDTQYF	TGCGCCAGCAGCCAAGGGACAGGGGGGTTAACAGATACGCAGTATTTT
TRBV6-2/TRBV6-3	many	TRBJ2-2	NA	CAIRDSGGGELFF	TGTGCCATTCGGGACTCCGGCGGCGGGGAGCTGTTTTTT
TRBV7-8	NA	TRBJ2-1	TRBD1	CASSLTPGGNEQFF	TGTGCCAGCAGCTTAACTCCAGGGGGTAATGAGCAGTTCTTC
TRBV11-2	many	TRBJ2-1	NA	CASSLLATLPYNEQFF	TGTGCCAGCAGCTTACTGGCCACACTCCCCTACAATGAGCAGTTCTTC
TRBV5-6	many	TRBJ1-5	TRBD1	CASSRDSGRAGVQPQHF	TGTGCCAGCAGTCGGGACAGCGGTCGGGCTGGGGTTCAGCCCCAGCATTTT
TRBV7-9	few	TRBJ1-3	NA	CASSPIDRHSGNTIYF	TGTGCCAGCAGCCCAATCGACCGACACTCTGGAAACACCATATATTTT
TRBV10-3	few	TRBJ1-1	NA	CAISDPLGSAFF	TGTGCCATCAGTGACCCACTGGGGTCGGCTTTCTTT
TRBV4-1	many	TRBJ2-1	NA	CASSQDFVNEQFF	TGCGCCAGCAGCCAGGATTTTGTCAATGAGCAGTTCTTC
TRBV4-3	few	TRBJ1-1	NA	CASSQDRFRELAFF	TGCGCCAGCAGCCAAGATAGGTTCCGGGAGCTAGCTTTCTTT